This T cell receptor (beta chain) was identified during a study of T cell repertoires in cytomegalovirus infection. Study background: CMV infection plus the matching HLA type was flagged by public TCR beta signatures.

TCRdb called the reads again in MiXCR, with one record for every CDR3 protein. This table has 360,000 or so distinct CDR3 sequences, about 35% appearing once. About this clonotype itself: Its antigen is not known.

The source material was cultured PBMCs, sampled from culture after CMV antigen stimulation. The sequence was obtained from a human donor in good health (CMV status not recorded). Some clones in this sample may be carry-over from other donors' samples.

The chain's CDR3 is CASSQDQAGITDTQYF. CDR3 nucleotides: TGCGCCAGCAGCCAAGACCAGGCAGGCATAACAGATACGCAGTATTTT. The chain carries TRBV4-3 and TRBJ2-3; D gene unclear. V shed 0 bases and J shed 3 bases, with 13 bases lying between them. The germline V gene encodes CDR1 LGHNA and CDR2 YSLEER. The length of the CDR3 is 16 residues.